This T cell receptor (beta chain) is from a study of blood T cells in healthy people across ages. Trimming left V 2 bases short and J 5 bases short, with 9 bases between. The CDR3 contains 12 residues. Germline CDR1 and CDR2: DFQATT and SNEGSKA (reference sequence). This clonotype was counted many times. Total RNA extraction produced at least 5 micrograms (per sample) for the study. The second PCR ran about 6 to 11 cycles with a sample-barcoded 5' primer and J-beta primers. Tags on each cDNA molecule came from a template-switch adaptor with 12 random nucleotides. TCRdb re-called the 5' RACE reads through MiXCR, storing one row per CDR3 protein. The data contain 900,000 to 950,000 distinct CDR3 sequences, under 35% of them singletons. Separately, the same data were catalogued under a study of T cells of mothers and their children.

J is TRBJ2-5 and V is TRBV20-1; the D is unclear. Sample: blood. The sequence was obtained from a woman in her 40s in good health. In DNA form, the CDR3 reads TGCAGTGCTAGACCTAGTTTGGAGACCCAGTACTTC. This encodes CSARPSLETQYF.